The 18 T cell receptor beta chains in this list originate from one sample, sequenced in a study of blood T cell repertoires in COVID-19. Method: immunoSEQ multiplex PCR; TCRdb's copy keeps in-frame clones and lacks some. Here the sample spans hundreds of thousands of clones, roughly 86% being singletons. The sample taken for sequencing was peripheral blood. The receptors were sampled from a woman younger than 45 who had recovered from COVID-19.

This rearrangement joins TRBV15 to TRBJ2-2; TRBD2 matches at 7 bases. The CDR3 covers 14 residues. In germline, CDR1 is LNHNV, CDR2 YYDKDF (reference sequence). The trim removed 0 bases at V and 6 bases at J, leaving 1 base unmatched. CDR3 DNA: TGTGCCACCAGCAGAGATGGGGGGGCCGGGGAGCTGTTTTTT. Its translation is CATSRDGGAGELFF.

The V call is TRBV6-1, the J call TRBJ1-5; no clear D. V was clipped by 1 base and J by 4 bases, with 8 bases between them. This CDR3 contains 14 residues. The germline V gene encodes CDR1 MNHNS and CDR2 SASEGT. The chain's CDR3 is CASSEGPGNQPQHF. The CDR3 DNA is TGTGCCAGCAGTGAAGGGCCGGGAAATCAGCCCCAGCATTTT.

The chain couples TRBV6-7 to TRBJ2-7; D possibly corresponds to TRBD1 (6 bases). TRBV6-7 is an ORF for which the function is uncertain. The CDR3 contains 15 residues. Trimming removed 7 bases from V and 7 bases from J, with 23 bases in between. The CDR3 DNA is TGTGCCAGCAATCTCCCTCCTGACCCCAGGGGTGAGCAGTACTTC. It codes for CASNLPPDPRGEQYF.

This CDR3 reads CASRATGHSNQPQHF. The CDR3, as DNA: TGTGCCAGCAGAGCGACAGGGCATAGCAATCAGCCCCAGCATTTT. The V and J genes are TRBV6-5 and TRBJ1-5, with 7 bases matching TRBD1. This CDR3 region has 15 residues. CDR1 MNHEY and CDR2 SVGAGI come from the germline V gene. V lost 6 bases to trimming and J lost 0 bases; unmatched junction nucleotides: 5.

This rearrangement joins TRBV18 to TRBJ1-1; D might be TRBD1 (6 bases). Germline V gives CDR1 KGHSH, CDR2 LQKENI. This CDR3 is 12 amino acids long. Trimming left V 3 bases short and J 4 bases short, with 6 bases between. This chain's CDR3 is CASSPDSTEAFF. The CDR3 nucleotides are TGTGCCAGCTCACCGGACAGCACTGAAGCTTTCTTT. The full variable domain, with the rest looked up from reference TRBV18 and TRBJ1-1, is NAGVMQNPRHLVRRRGQEARLRCSPMKGHSHVYWYRQLPEEGLKFMVYLQKENIIDESGMPKERFSAEFPKEGPSILRIQQVVRGDSAAYFCASSPDSTEAFFGQGTRLTVV.

The chain combines TRBV2 with TRBJ2-3, with 8 bases aligning to TRBD2. The CDR3 is 16 amino acids. The J segment lost 3 bases and the V segment lost 6 bases, leaving 11 bases of the junction unmatched. Germline assignment: CDR1 SNHLY and CDR2 FYNNEI. The CDR3 spells CASSLRSGGPTDTQYF. CDR3 nucleotide sequence: TGTGCCAGCAGCCTCCGTTCGGGAGGGCCTACAGATACGCAGTATTTT.

The gene calls are TRBV9 and TRBJ2-2, with TRBD2 matching 14 bases. V was pared by 4 bases and J by 7 bases, with 9 bases of the junction left unmatched. Germline V gives CDR1 SGDLS, CDR2 YYNGEE. This CDR3 is 17 amino acids long. The CDR3 loop is CASSLTSGRAYGGELFF. The DNA for the CDR3 is TGTGCCAGCAGCTTGACTAGCGGGAGGGCCTATGGCGGGGAGCTGTTTTTT.

The chain employs TRBV5-4 and TRBJ2-3, with 9 bases fitting TRBD2. Looked up from germline, CDR1 is SGHNT and CDR2 is YYREEE (reference sequence). The junction had 0 bases not matched to a gene; V was cut back by 0 bases and J by 1 base. This CDR3 is built from 15 residues. The CDR3 nucleotides are TGTGCCAGCAGCTTGGGACTAGCGGGCACAGATACGCAGTATTTT. Amino acids: CASSLGLAGTDTQYF.

This sequence joins TRBV7-2 and TRBJ2-7; 8 bases align to TRBD1. CDR1 SGHTA and CDR2 FQGNSA come from the germline V gene. V lost 2 bases and J lost 0; bases outside the gene matches: 3. The CDR3 spans 15 residues. DNA of the CDR3: TGTGCCAGCAGCTTACAGGGACAGGCCTCCTACGAGCAGTACTTC. Protein sequence: CASSLQGQASYEQYF.

J is TRBJ2-2 and V is TRBV6-5; D is possibly TRBD2 (6 bases). Trimming pared 4 bases from V and 8 bases from J, leaving 11 bases between. The CDR3 is 13 amino acids. The germline V gene encodes CDR1 MNHEY and CDR2 SVGAGI. CDR3 loop: CASSSGGLGELFF. CDR3 nucleotide sequence: TGTGCCAGCAGTTCCGGGGGATTAGGGGAGCTGTTTTTT.

This clone showed up just once. The J gene is TRBJ1-5, the V gene TRBV5-8, with TRBD1 matching 7 bases. V shed 0 bases and J 7 bases; nucleotides not matched to a gene: 22. Germline V lookup: CDR1 SGHTS, CDR2 YDEGEE. The CDR3 spans 20 residues. The CDR3 reads CASSLGFDPPYKQGKQPQHF. The CDR3 DNA is TGTGCCAGCAGCTTGGGTTTCGACCCGCCGTACAAACAGGGGAAACAGCCCCAGCATTTT.

The chain uses TRBV2 and TRBJ1-2; D remains ambiguous. Trimming pared 1 base from V and 8 bases from J, leaving 11 bases between. Germline CDR1 is SNHLY and CDR2 is FYNNEI. This CDR3 contains 13 residues. CDR3 residues: CASSEVRMSGYTF. In nucleotides, the CDR3 is TGTGCCAGCAGTGAAGTGAGAATGAGCGGCTACACCTTC.

This chain joins TRBV12-3 or TRBV12-4 and TRBJ2-7; 7 bases fit TRBD2. This CDR3 is built from 13 residues. V was pared by 3 bases and J by 12 bases, with 11 bases of the junction left unmatched. CDR3 DNA sequence: TGTGCCAGCAGTTTGCGAAGATCGGGGAGGGCGTACTTC. Encoded protein: CASSLRRSGRAYF.

V and J are TRBV7-8 and TRBJ2-1, with 9 nucleotides matching TRBD2. The ends lost 5 bases at V and 0 bases at J; junction bases unmatched: 17. CDR3 length: 20 residues. Germline CDR1 SGHVS, CDR2 FQNEAQ. In DNA form, the CDR3 reads TGTGCCAGCAGCGCAGAGGCGTCCGGGCGGGAGGGCCTCTCCTACAATGAGCAGTTCTTC. Its translation is CASSAEASGREGLSYNEQFF.

This chain links TRBV12-3 or TRBV12-4 with TRBJ1-5, with D uncertain. This CDR3 has 13 amino acids. V dropped 6 bases and J dropped 6 bases, with 12 bases sitting between them. The CDR3: CASSLAATQPQHF. In DNA, the CDR3 is TGTGCCAGCAGCTTGGCGGCAACTCAGCCCCAGCATTTT.

The gene calls are TRBV29-1 and TRBJ2-3; D unclear. The germline V gene encodes CDR1 SQVTM and CDR2 ANQGSEA. V lost 7 bases to trimming and J lost 2 bases, with 13 bases between them. This CDR3 contains 13 residues. This CDR3 is CSEKQRNTDTQYF. For the CDR3, the DNA is TGCAGCGAGAAACAGAGAAACACAGATACGCAGTATTTT.

V is TRBV5-4 and J is TRBJ2-5; a possible D gene is TRBD2 (6 bases). The CDR3 consists of 14 residues. The ends were cut back, 0 bases at V and 2 bases at J, with 8 bases in the middle. Germline-derived CDR1 and CDR2 are SGHNT and YYREEE (reference sequence). The chain's CDR3 is CASSLGGKQETQYF. In DNA form, the CDR3 reads TGTGCCAGCAGCTTGGGCGGGAAGCAAGAGACCCAGTACTTC.

This clone was detected many times. J is TRBJ1-5 and V is TRBV27; 9 bases map to TRBD1. The CDR3 runs to 18 residues. J gave up 2 bases and V 11 bases, and 19 bases lay outside the gene matches. CDR1 MNHEY and CDR2 SMNVEV come from the germline V gene (reference sequence). CDR3 sequence reads: CAGEIGTGNQVGNQPQHF. In nucleotides, the CDR3 is TGTGCCGGCGAAATCGGGACAGGGAACCAGGTAGGCAATCAGCCCCAGCATTTT.